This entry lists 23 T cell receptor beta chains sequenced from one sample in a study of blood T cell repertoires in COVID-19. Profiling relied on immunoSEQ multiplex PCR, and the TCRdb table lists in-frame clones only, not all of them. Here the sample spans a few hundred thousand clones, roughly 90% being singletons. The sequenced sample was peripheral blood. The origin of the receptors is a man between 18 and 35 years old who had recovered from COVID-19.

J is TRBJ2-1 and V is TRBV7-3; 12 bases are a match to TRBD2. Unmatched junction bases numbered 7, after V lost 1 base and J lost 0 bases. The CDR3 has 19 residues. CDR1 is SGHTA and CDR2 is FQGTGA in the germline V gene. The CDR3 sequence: CASSLNPRTSGTSYNEQFF. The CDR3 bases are TGTGCCAGCAGCTTAAACCCCCGGACTAGCGGGACCTCCTACAATGAGCAGTTCTTC.

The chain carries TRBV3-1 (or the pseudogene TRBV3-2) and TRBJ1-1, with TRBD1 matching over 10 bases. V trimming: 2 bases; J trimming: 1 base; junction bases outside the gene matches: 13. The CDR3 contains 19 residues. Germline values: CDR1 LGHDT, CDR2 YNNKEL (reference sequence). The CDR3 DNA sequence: TGTGCCAGCAGCCAAAGGTGGCGGGGACAGGGGCGTGGGAACACTGAAGCTTTCTTT. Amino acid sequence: CASSQRWRGQGRGNTEAFF.

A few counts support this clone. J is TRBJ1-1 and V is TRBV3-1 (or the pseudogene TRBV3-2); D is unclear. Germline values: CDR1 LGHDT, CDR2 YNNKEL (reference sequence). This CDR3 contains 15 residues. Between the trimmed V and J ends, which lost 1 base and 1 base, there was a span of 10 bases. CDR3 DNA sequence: TGTGCCAGCAGCCAAGTGAGGCCGTCGAACACTGAAGCTTTCTTT. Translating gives CASSQVRPSNTEAFF.

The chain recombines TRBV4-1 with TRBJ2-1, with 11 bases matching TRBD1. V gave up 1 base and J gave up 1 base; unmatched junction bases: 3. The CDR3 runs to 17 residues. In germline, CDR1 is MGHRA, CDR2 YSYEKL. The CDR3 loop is CASSQVGDRGSYNEQFF. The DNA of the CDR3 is TGCGCCAGCAGCCAAGTGGGGGACAGGGGGTCCTACAATGAGCAGTTCTTC.

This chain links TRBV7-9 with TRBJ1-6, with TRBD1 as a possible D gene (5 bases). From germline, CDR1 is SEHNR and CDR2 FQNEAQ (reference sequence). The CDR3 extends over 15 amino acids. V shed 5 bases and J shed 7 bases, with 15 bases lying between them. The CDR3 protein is CASSPREGANSPLHF. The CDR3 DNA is TGTGCCAGCAGCCCGCGGGAAGGGGCGAATTCACCCCTCCACTTT.

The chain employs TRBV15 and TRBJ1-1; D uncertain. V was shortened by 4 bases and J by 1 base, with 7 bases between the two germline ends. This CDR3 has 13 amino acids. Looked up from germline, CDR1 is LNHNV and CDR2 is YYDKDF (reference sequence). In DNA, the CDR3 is TGTGCCACCAGCAATACACGGAACACTGAAGCTTTCTTT. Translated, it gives CATSNTRNTEAFF.

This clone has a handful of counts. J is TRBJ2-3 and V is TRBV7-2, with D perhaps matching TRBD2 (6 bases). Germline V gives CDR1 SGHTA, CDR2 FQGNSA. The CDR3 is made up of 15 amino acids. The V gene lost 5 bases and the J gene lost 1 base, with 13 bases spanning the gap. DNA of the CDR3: TGTGCCAGCAGCCCGCAAGCGGGTGGCACAGATACGCAGTATTTT. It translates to CASSPQAGGTDTQYF.

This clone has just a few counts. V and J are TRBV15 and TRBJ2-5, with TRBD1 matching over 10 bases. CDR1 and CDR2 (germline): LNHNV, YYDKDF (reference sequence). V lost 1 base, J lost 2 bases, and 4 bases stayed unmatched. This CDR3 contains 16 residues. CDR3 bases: TGTGCCACCAGCAGAGTGTGGGGACAGGGGCAAGAGACCCAGTACTTC. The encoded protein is CATSRVWGQGQETQYF.

The CDR3 spells CASSLTGGAGTNEKLFF. In nucleotides, the CDR3 is TGTGCCAGCAGCTTGACAGGGGGCGCTGGGACTAATGAAAAACTGTTTTTT. The chain has TRBV7-9 and TRBJ1-4; 10 bases are a match to TRBD1. Germline V gene data show CDR1 as SEHNR and CDR2 as FQNEAQ (reference sequence). The CDR3 spans 17 residues. V trimming: 3 bases; J trimming: 2 bases; junction bases outside the gene matches: 6.

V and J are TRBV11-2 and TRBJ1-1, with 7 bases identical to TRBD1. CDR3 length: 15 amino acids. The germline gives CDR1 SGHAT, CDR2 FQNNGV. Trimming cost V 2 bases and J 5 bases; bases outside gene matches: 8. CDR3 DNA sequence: TGTGCCAGCAGCTTAAAGTGGGACAGCGGGACTGAAGCTTTCTTT. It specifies CASSLKWDSGTEAFF.

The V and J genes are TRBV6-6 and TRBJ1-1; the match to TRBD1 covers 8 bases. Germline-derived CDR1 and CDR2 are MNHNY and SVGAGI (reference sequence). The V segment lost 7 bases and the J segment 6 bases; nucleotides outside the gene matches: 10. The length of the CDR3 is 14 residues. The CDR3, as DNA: TGTGCCAGCACCAAAGCAGGGGGCGTTTCTGAAGCTTTCTTT. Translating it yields CASTKAGGVSEAFF.

The CDR3 spells CASSRGLAGLHEQFF. CDR3 coding DNA: TGTGCCAGCTCACGGGGACTAGCGGGACTTCATGAGCAGTTCTTC. This sequence joins TRBV18 and TRBJ2-1, with 13 bases that match TRBD2. The V segment lost 4 bases and the J segment 8 bases; nucleotides outside the gene matches: 5. Germline loops: CDR1 KGHSH, CDR2 LQKENI. CDR3 length: 15 residues.

The CDR3 DNA follows: TGTGCCAGTAGTAGCAGGTTCGACACCGGGGAGCTGTTTTTT. This codes for CASSSRFDTGELFF. The V and J genes are TRBV19 and TRBJ2-2, with D hard to call. Deletions cut 4 bases from V and 3 bases from J, with 9 bases between. The V gene's germline CDR1 is LNHDA and CDR2 SQIVND (reference sequence). The CDR3 consists of 14 residues.

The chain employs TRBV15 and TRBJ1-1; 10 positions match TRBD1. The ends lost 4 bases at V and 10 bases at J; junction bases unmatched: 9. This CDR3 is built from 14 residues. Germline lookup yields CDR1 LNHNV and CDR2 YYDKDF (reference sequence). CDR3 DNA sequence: TGTGCCACCAGCATTACAAGGGGGACAGGGGCAGCTTTCTTT. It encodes CATSITRGTGAAFF. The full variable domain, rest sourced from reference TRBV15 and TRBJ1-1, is DAMVIQNPRYQVTQFGKPVTLSCSQTLNHNVMYWYQQKSSQAPKLLFHYYDKDFNNEADTPDNFQSRRPNTSFCFLDIRSPGLGDTAMYLCATSITRGTGAAFFGQGTRLTVV.

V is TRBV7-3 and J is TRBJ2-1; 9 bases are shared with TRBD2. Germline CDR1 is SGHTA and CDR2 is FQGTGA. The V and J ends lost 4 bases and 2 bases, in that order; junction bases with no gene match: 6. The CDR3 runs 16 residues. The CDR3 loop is CASSSRSSGTYNEQFF. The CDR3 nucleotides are TGTGCCAGCAGCTCCAGATCTAGCGGGACCTACAATGAGCAGTTCTTC. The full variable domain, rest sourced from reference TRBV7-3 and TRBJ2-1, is GAGVSQTPSNKVTEKGKYVELRCDPISGHTALYWYRQSLGQGPEFLIYFQGTGAADDSGLPNDRFFAVRPEGSVSTLKIQRTERGDSAVYLCASSSRSSGTYNEQFFGPGTRLTVL.

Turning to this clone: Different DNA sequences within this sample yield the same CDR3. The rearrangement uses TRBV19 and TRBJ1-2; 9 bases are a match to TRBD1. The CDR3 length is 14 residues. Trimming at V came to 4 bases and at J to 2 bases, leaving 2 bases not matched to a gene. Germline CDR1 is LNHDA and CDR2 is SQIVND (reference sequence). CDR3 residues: CASSTGQGNYGYTF. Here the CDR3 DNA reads TGTGCCAGTAGTACTGGACAGGGGAACTATGGCTACACCTTC. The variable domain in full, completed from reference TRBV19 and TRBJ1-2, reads DGGITQSPKYLFRKEGQNVTLSCEQNLNHDAMYWYRQDPGQGLRLIYYSQIVNDFQKGDIAEGYSVSREKKESFPLTVTSAQKNPTAFYLCASSTGQGNYGYTFGSGTRLTVV.

The CDR3 nucleotides are TGTGCCAGCAGCTTAGACAGGGGGGCCTACGAGCAGTACTTC. It is translated as CASSLDRGAYEQYF. The V and J genes are TRBV11-2 and TRBJ2-7; TRBD1 is a possible D gene (7 bases). CDR3 length: 14 amino acids. Per germline, CDR1 SGHAT and CDR2 FQNNGV. The ends were cut back, 0 bases at V and 2 bases at J, with 8 bases in the middle. The whole variable domain, filled in from reference TRBV11-2 and TRBJ2-7, reads EAGVAQSPRYKIIEKRQSVAFWCNPISGHATLYWYQQILGQGPKLLIQFQNNGVVDDSQLPKDRFSAERLKGVDSTLKIQPAKLEDSAVYLCASSLDRGAYEQYFGPGTRLTVT.

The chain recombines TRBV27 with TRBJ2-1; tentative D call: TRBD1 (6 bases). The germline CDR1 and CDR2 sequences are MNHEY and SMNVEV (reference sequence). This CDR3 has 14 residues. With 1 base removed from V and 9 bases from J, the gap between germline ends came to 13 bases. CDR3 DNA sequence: TGTGCCAGCAGTTTATACAGGGTAGGCGTTGAGCAGTTCTTC. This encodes CASSLYRVGVEQFF.

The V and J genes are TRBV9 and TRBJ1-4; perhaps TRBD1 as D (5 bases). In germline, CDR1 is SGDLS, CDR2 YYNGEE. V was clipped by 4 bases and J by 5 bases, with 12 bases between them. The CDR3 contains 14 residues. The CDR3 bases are TGTGCCAGCAGCCAGGGTCATGCGAATGAAAAACTGTTTTTT. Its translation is CASSQGHANEKLFF.

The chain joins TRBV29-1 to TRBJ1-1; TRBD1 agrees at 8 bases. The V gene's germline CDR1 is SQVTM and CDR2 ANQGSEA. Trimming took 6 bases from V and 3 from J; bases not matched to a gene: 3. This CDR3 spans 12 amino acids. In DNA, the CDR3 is TGCAGCGTCGGACAGGGATACACTGAAGCTTTCTTT. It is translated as CSVGQGYTEAFF.

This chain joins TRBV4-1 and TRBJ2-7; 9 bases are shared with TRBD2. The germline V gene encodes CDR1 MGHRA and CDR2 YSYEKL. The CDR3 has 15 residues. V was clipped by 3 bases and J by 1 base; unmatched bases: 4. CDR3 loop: CASSHLAGASYEQYF. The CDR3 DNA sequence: TGCGCCAGCAGCCATTTAGCGGGAGCTTCCTACGAGCAGTACTTC.

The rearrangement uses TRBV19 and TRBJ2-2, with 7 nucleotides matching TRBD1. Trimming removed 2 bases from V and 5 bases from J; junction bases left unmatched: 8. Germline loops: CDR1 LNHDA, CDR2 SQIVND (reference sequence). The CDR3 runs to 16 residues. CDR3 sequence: CASSIWAQGNTGELFF. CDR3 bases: TGTGCCAGTAGTATATGGGCACAGGGGAATACCGGGGAGCTGTTTTTT.

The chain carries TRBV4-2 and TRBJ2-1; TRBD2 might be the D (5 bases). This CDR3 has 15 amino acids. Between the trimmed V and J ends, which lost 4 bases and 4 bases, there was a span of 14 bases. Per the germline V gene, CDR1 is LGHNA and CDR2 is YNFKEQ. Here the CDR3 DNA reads TGTGCCAGCAGCCCGACGGAGGATCGATACAATGAGCAGTTCTTC. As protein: CASSPTEDRYNEQFF.